The 31 T cell receptor beta chains in this list originate from one sample, sequenced in a study of human T cells and chemical hapten exposure. Unique molecular identifiers were attached to individual cDNA molecules during library preparation. TCRdb re-called the reads through MiXCR, storing one row per CDR3 protein. This table holds about 120,000 distinct CDR3 sequences, more than 8.5% found once. Total RNA was isolated from whole blood that had not been fractionated. The specimen sequenced was whole blood. Receptors originate from a human donor in good health. Some clones in this sample may be carry-over from other donors' samples.

This clonotype was detected only a few times. This chain uses TRBV20-1 with TRBJ2-1; D may correspond to TRBD1 or TRBD2 (5 bases each). Trimming pared 3 bases from V and 3 bases from J, leaving 9 bases between. This CDR3 spans 13 amino acids. Germline loops: CDR1 DFQATT, CDR2 SNEGSKA (reference sequence). The chain's CDR3 is CSARGPIYNEQFF. Here the CDR3 DNA reads TGCAGTGCTAGGGGACCCATCTACAATGAGCAGTTCTTC.

This clonotype occurred many times. The V call is TRBV7-2, the J call TRBJ1-2, with a possible D match to TRBD1 (6 bases). Trimming left V 5 bases short and J 0 bases short, with 19 bases between. Germline V gene lookup returns CDR1 SGHTA and CDR2 FQGNSA. The CDR3 contains 17 residues. The CDR3 protein is CASSTLPTGLTNYGYTF. CDR3 nucleotides: TGTGCCAGCAGCACCTTACCTACAGGGTTAACTAACTATGGCTACACCTTC. The full variable domain, with the rest looked up from reference TRBV7-2 and TRBJ1-2, is GAGVSQSPSNKVTEKGKDVELRCDPISGHTALYWYRQSLGQGLEFLIYFQGNSAPDKSGLPSDRFSAERTGGSVSTLTIQRTQQEDSAVYLCASSTLPTGLTNYGYTFGSGTRLTVV.

This clonotype was recorded a few times. CDR3 sequence: CASSLTAGASGETQYF. In DNA, the CDR3 is TGTGCCAGCAGCTTAACGGCAGGGGCATCGGGTGAGACCCAGTACTTC. The chain joins TRBV7-3 to TRBJ2-5; TRBD1 is a possible D gene (6 bases). V lost 0 bases and J 5 bases, leaving 16 bases between the germline ends. The CDR3 extends over 16 amino acids. Per the germline V gene, CDR1 is SGHTA and CDR2 is FQGTGA.

This clonotype was observed a few times. The chain combines TRBV27 with TRBJ2-3; D tentatively fits TRBD1 or TRBD2 (5 bases each). V was shortened by 3 bases and J by 2 bases, with 6 bases between the two germline ends. Germline-derived CDR1 and CDR2 are MNHEY and SMNVEV (reference sequence). There are 13 residues in the CDR3. In nucleotides, the CDR3 is TGTGCCAGCAGTTTGGGGGACACAGATACGCAGTATTTT. As protein: CASSLGDTDTQYF.

This clonotype has a count of ten or more. This chain uses TRBV7-9 with TRBJ2-1; 8 bases align to TRBD2. The germline gives CDR1 SEHNR, CDR2 FQNEAQ (reference sequence). This CDR3 is 14 amino acids long. The V and J ends lost 1 base and 6 bases, in that order; junction bases with no gene match: 2. CDR3 in DNA: TGTGCCAGCAGCTTAGAGGCGGGAGGCAATGAGCAGTTCTTC. It encodes CASSLEAGGNEQFF. Together with reference TRBV7-9 and TRBJ2-1, the CDR3 gives the full variable domain: DTGVSQNPRHKITKRGQNVTFRCDPISEHNRLYWYRQTLGQGPEFLTYFQNEAQLEKSRLLSDRFSAERPKGSFSTLEIQRTEQGDSAMYLCASSLEAGGNEQFFGPGTRLTVL.

This clonotype was picked up many times. The J gene is TRBJ2-5, the V gene TRBV11-1, with 10 bases aligning to TRBD1. Germline CDR1 and CDR2: SGHAT and FQDESV (reference sequence). With 4 bases clipped from V and 5 bases from J, the junction kept 7 bases outside the gene matches. The CDR3 is 15 residues long. As DNA, the CDR3 is TGTGCCAGCAGCTCGGGACAGGGGAGTGAGGAGACCCAGTACTTC. Translated, it gives CASSSGQGSEETQYF.

This clonotype turned up a few times. V is TRBV6-5 and J is TRBJ2-7; 11 bases map to TRBD2. The CDR3 covers 14 residues. Germline assignment: CDR1 MNHEY and CDR2 SVGAGI. Trimming cost V 5 bases and J 4 bases; bases outside gene matches: 4. CDR3 sequence reads: CASSRTSGSYEQYF. CDR3 nucleotide sequence: TGTGCCAGCAGTCGAACTAGCGGGAGTTACGAGCAGTACTTC.

The chain has TRBV7-9 and TRBJ2-4, with 7 positions matching TRBD1. The CDR3 runs 14 residues. The V gene end was trimmed by 1 base and the J gene end by 7 bases; junction bases not matched to a gene: 4. Germline CDR1 SEHNR, CDR2 FQNEAQ (reference sequence). The DNA of the CDR3 is TGTGCCAGCAGCTTAGTGGGACAGACGAACATTCAGTACTTC. Translation: CASSLVGQTNIQYF. The full variable domain, rest sourced from reference TRBV7-9 and TRBJ2-4, is DTGVSQNPRHKITKRGQNVTFRCDPISEHNRLYWYRQTLGQGPEFLTYFQNEAQLEKSRLLSDRFSAERPKGSFSTLEIQRTEQGDSAMYLCASSLVGQTNIQYFGAGTRLSVL.

This clonotype was detected only a few times. The genes are TRBV20-1 and TRBJ2-1; 9 bases map to TRBD2. Germline V CDR1 and CDR2: DFQATT, SNEGSKA (reference sequence). This CDR3 contains 14 residues. V dropped 1 base and J dropped 6; count of bases not matched to a gene: 4. CDR3 DNA sequence: TGCAGTGCTAGAGGCGGGGGGGCCAGCAATGAGCAGTTCTTC. Translating gives CSARGGGASNEQFF.

This clonotype was seen ten or more times. This sequence joins TRBV14 and TRBJ2-1; the match to TRBD2 covers 11 bases. The CDR3 runs to 16 residues. Trimming cost V 4 bases and J 5 bases; bases outside gene matches: 7. The germline V gene encodes CDR1 SGHDN and CDR2 FVKESK. For the CDR3, the DNA is TGTGCCAGCAGCCCCCCAGGGACTAGCGGTAACAATGAGCAGTTCTTC. Translated: CASSPPGTSGNNEQFF.

This clonotype was found many times. The CDR3 region is CSVERGETYEQYF. The CDR3 DNA reads as TGCAGCGTTGAGCGGGGCGAGACCTACGAGCAGTACTTC. The chain recombines TRBV29-1 with TRBJ2-7; D might be TRBD2 (6 bases). Germline CDR1 SQVTM, CDR2 ANQGSEA. V gave up 3 bases and J gave up 2 bases, with 11 bases separating them. This CDR3 region has 13 residues.

This clonotype was found a few times. V gene TRBV7-2 combines with J gene TRBJ2-5, with D tentatively TRBD2 (6 bases). V was shortened by 5 bases and J by 3 bases, with 13 bases between the two germline ends. CDR1 and CDR2 (germline): SGHTA, FQGNSA. The CDR3 consists of 14 residues. The CDR3 loop is CASSPGREKETQYF. The CDR3 DNA follows: TGTGCCAGCAGCCCCGGGAGAGAGAAAGAGACCCAGTACTTC.

This clonotype showed up just a few times. The gene calls are TRBV10-1 and TRBJ1-4, with D uncertain. CDR3 length: 14 residues. Trimming cost V 3 bases and J 2 bases, with 7 bases left between them. The germline CDR1 and CDR2 sequences are WNHNN and SYGVQD (reference sequence). CDR3 sequence (DNA): TGCGCCAGCAGTGATGGGAATACTAATGAAAAACTGTTTTTT. Translating it yields CASSDGNTNEKLFF.

This clonotype appeared many times. CDR3: CATGTSTDTQYF. CDR3 in DNA: TGCGCCACCGGGACAAGCACAGATACGCAGTATTTT. V usage is TRBV5-1 and J usage is TRBJ2-3, with D possibly being TRBD1 (6 bases). V was trimmed by 9 bases and J by 0 bases, leaving 8 bases between them. Per the germline V gene, CDR1 is SGHRS and CDR2 is YFSETQ. The CDR3 consists of 12 residues. Full variable domain (remainder filled in from reference TRBV5-1 and TRBJ2-3): KAGVTQTPRYLIKTRGQQVTLSCSPISGHRSVSWYQQTPGQGLQFLFEYFSETQRNKGNFPGRFSGRQFSNSRSEMNVSTLELGDSALYLCATGTSTDTQYFGPGTRLTVL.

The chain has TRBV2 and TRBJ2-3; tentatively, D is TRBD1 (6 bases). Germline V gene data show CDR1 as SNHLY and CDR2 as FYNNEI. CDR3 length: 16 amino acids. V was trimmed by 7 bases and J by 1 base, leaving 18 bases between them. CDR3 bases: TGTGCCAGCATAAGGGACATACCTTCTGGCACAGATACGCAGTATTTT. This encodes CASIRDIPSGTDTQYF.

This clonotype was detected ten times or more. V and J are TRBV2 and TRBJ2-7; D is unclear. Germline CDR1 reads SNHLY; CDR2 reads FYNNEI. V dropped 8 bases and J dropped 2 bases, with 13 bases sitting between them. The CDR3 is made up of 13 amino acids. Here the CDR3 reads CASGVEGPYEQYF. In nucleotides, the CDR3 is TGTGCCAGCGGGGTTGAAGGGCCCTACGAGCAGTACTTC.

The rearrangement joins TRBV29-1 to TRBJ2-2, with 8 positions matching TRBD1. The V segment lost 0 bases and the J segment 8 bases; nucleotides outside the gene matches: 11. CDR1 and CDR2 (germline): SQVTM, ANQGSEA. This CDR3 region has 16 residues. CDR3 sequence (DNA): TGCAGCGTTGAAGATCCGGCAGGGGGCCCATCTGGGGAGCTGTTTTTT. Translating gives CSVEDPAGGPSGELFF.

Remarks on this clonotype: A read error is possible here, since a much larger clone lies one base away. The CDR3 DNA reads as TGTGCCAGAAGTTCGCGGGATCCAAACCTGGGCTACGAGCAGTACTTC. Its translation: CARSSRDPNLGYEQYF. The J gene is TRBJ2-7, the V gene TRBV27; weak D call: TRBD2 (6 bases). The CDR3 extends over 16 amino acids. Germline values: CDR1 MNHEY, CDR2 SMNVEV (reference sequence).

This clonotype was detected many times. J is TRBJ2-1 and V is TRBV20-1; 15 bases fit TRBD2. CDR3 size: 13 residues. CDR1 is DFQATT, CDR2 SNEGSKA, per germline (reference sequence). Losses at the gene ends were 7 bases for V and 9 bases for J; bases not matched to a gene: 4. The CDR3 loop is CSVEGLAGGEQFF. The DNA of the CDR3 is TGCAGTGTGGAGGGACTAGCGGGAGGTGAGCAGTTCTTC.

V gene TRBV6-1 combines with J gene TRBJ1-2, with no clear D. Trimming stripped 7 bases from V and 2 bases from J, with 5 bases between. The CDR3 runs to 11 residues. Germline V gene lookup returns CDR1 MNHNS and CDR2 SASEGT. CDR3 sequence: CASTKNYGYTF. DNA of the CDR3: TGTGCCAGCACCAAGAACTATGGCTACACCTTC.

This clonotype was counted ten times or more. V usage is TRBV27 and J usage is TRBJ2-7; D tentatively reads TRBD1 or TRBD2 (5 bases each). V dropped 7 bases and J dropped 0 bases, with 16 bases sitting between them. Germline V gene data show CDR1 as MNHEY and CDR2 as SMNVEV (reference sequence). The CDR3 covers 15 residues. The CDR3 sequence: CASKGYRRSSYEQYF. CDR3 sequence (DNA): TGTGCCAGCAAGGGGTACAGGAGGAGCTCCTACGAGCAGTACTTC.

This clonotype was counted many times. This chain joins TRBV14 and TRBJ1-6; D is possibly TRBD1 (5 bases). CDR3 length: 14 residues. With 4 bases removed from V and 7 bases from J, the gap between germline ends came to 11 bases. Per the germline V gene, CDR1 is SGHDN and CDR2 is FVKESK. The CDR3 loop is CASSPGLINSPLHF. The CDR3 nucleotides are TGTGCCAGCAGCCCAGGGTTGATCAATTCACCCCTCCACTTT.

The V and J genes are TRBV6-5 and TRBJ2-7; 11 nucleotides agree with TRBD1. The length of the CDR3 is 14 residues. J lost 6 bases, V lost 6 bases, and 7 bases had no gene match. The germline V gene encodes CDR1 MNHEY and CDR2 SVGAGI. CDR3 protein: CASRVDRGQSEQYF. The CDR3 DNA is TGTGCCAGCAGAGTGGACAGGGGGCAGAGCGAGCAGTACTTC.

V gene TRBV7-9 combines with J gene TRBJ2-5; D not resolved. In germline, CDR1 is SEHNR, CDR2 FQNEAQ (reference sequence). With 1 base removed from V and 4 bases from J, the gap between germline ends came to 19 bases. The CDR3 totals 17 residues. The CDR3 is CASSLEVLISIPETQYF. In nucleotides, the CDR3 is TGTGCCAGCAGCTTAGAAGTCCTCATCAGCATCCCAGAGACCCAGTACTTC.

This clonotype was found a few times. The chain carries TRBV4-3 and TRBJ1-1; 10 bases align to TRBD1. Trimming removed 2 bases from V and 0 bases from J; junction bases left unmatched: 3. Germline-derived CDR1 and CDR2 are LGHNA and YSLEER. The CDR3 is 16 residues long. CDR3 nucleotide sequence: TGCGCCAGCAGCCAATCGACAGGGGGCTTGAACACTGAAGCTTTCTTT. Translation: CASSQSTGGLNTEAFF.

This clonotype occurred many times. This chain uses TRBV5-6 with TRBJ2-2; 7 bases are a match to TRBD2. Unmatched junction bases numbered 8, after V lost 2 bases and J lost 4 bases. The CDR3 loop spans 16 amino acids. Germline V gene data show CDR1 as SGHDT and CDR2 as YYEEEE. CDR3 in amino acids: CASSFRSGVGTGELFF. As DNA, the CDR3 is TGTGCCAGCAGCTTCCGAAGCGGGGTCGGCACCGGGGAGCTGTTTTTT.

This clonotype was counted many times. V gene TRBV2 combines with J gene TRBJ2-5, with D perhaps being TRBD1 or TRBD2 (5 bases each). CDR1 and CDR2 (germline): SNHLY, FYNNEI. V dropped 6 bases and J dropped 5 bases, with 19 bases sitting between them. The CDR3 consists of 15 residues. Written as DNA, the CDR3 is TGTGCCAGCAGGGGGGAGTTTCCATTGCGGGAGACCCAGTACTTC. This codes for CASRGEFPLRETQYF.

The gene calls are TRBV7-9 and TRBJ2-7, with D perhaps given as TRBD1 or TRBD2 (5 bases each). Trimming took off 3 bases at V and 5 bases at J, with 5 bases between the two ends. The germline gives CDR1 SEHNR, CDR2 FQNEAQ (reference sequence). This CDR3 has 11 amino acids. In DNA, the CDR3 is TGTGCCAGCAGCTTGGGGGACGAGCAGTACTTC. Translation gives CASSLGDEQYF.

This clonotype has ten or more counts. The CDR3 DNA reads as TGTGCCAGCAGCTCCCAAGGCGTGGATGCAAACACCATATATTTT. Translating gives CASSSQGVDANTIYF. The chain combines TRBV7-9 with TRBJ1-3, with D uncertain. V lost 4 bases and J lost 6, with 16 bases in between. This CDR3 comprises 15 residues. Germline V lookup: CDR1 SEHNR, CDR2 FQNEAQ (reference sequence).

At least ten counts were recorded for this clonotype. The J gene is TRBJ2-7, the V gene TRBV11-3; D call uncertain. Germline V gives CDR1 SGHNT, CDR2 YENEEA. Trimming left V 0 bases short and J 4 bases short, with 7 bases between. CDR3 size: 13 residues. The CDR3 nucleotides are TGTGCCAGCAGCTTAGACAGAGATTACGAGCAGTACTTC. Protein: CASSLDRDYEQYF.

This clonotype was seen repeatedly, ten times or more. The rearrangement uses TRBV6-5 and TRBJ1-1; no clear D gene. The CDR3 spans 12 residues. Trimming left V 9 bases short and J 0 bases short, with 8 bases between. Looked up from germline, CDR1 is MNHEY and CDR2 is SVGAGI. The DNA for the CDR3 is TGTGCCAGTTATCGGGTGAACACTGAAGCTTTCTTT. It codes for CASYRVNTEAFF.